A selection of T cell receptor beta chains follows, all from one sample in a study of spatial heterogeneity in lung cancer. TCRdb reprocessed the 5' RACE reads via MiXCR and lists one record per CDR3 protein. This sample carries about 40,000 distinct CDR3 sequences, 5% to 6.5% of them seen once, and the ten largest clones take just over 25%. The material was PBMCs, obtained at surgery. The source is a female donor with early-stage non-small cell lung cancer. The conserved cysteine and the conserved F or W are not part of the CDR3 here. A D gene is named only where the DNA matches it firmly. Where a row states a size, it is once, few, many or the class of an expanded clone; other rows omit it.

>TRBV7-2|14|TRBJ2-2|many|TRBD2
ASSLVGTIHTGELF
>TRBV2|15|TRBJ2-1|many|TRBD1
ASRETTGFVFNNEQF
>TRBV9|14|TRBJ1-6|many|NA
ASSAPGRGVNSPLH
>TRBV28|13|TRBJ1-5|few|TRBD1
ASANRDRGDQPQH
>TRBV24-1|18|TRBJ2-1|NA|TRBD2
ATSDPSSGGGSLTYNEQF
>TRBV24-1|12|TRBJ2-4|many|NA
ATSDTTGGDIQY
>TRBV5-1|11|TRBJ2-2|many|NA
ASSLQDTGELF
>TRBV7-2|13|TRBJ2-7|medium-sized|NA
ASSLQSGVWYEQY
>TRBV23-1|13|TRBJ2-7|many|NA
ASSQRQAYSYEQY
>TRBV2|12|TRBJ2-3|many|NA
ASSERTSTDTQY
>TRBV18|16|TRBJ2-3|few|TRBD1
ASSPPNRGHRGTDTQY
>TRBV28|8|TRBJ1-2|NA|NA
ASSRYGYT
>TRBV20-1|9|TRBJ2-1|many|NA
SATNPIDQF
>TRBV7-9|13|TRBJ2-3|NA|TRBD1
ASSQGTASTDTQY
>TRBV7-8|10|TRBJ2-3|many|NA
ASTPSTDTQY
>TRBV6-1|12|TRBJ2-1|many|NA
ASSARDSAGEQF
>TRBV5-1|12|TRBJ1-1|few|TRBD1
ASRTGTGNTEAF
>TRBV20-1|8|TRBJ2-3|many|NA
SGGTDTQY
>TRBV12-3/TRBV12-4|13|TRBJ1-1|few|TRBD1
ASSSGQGQNTEAF
>TRBV12-3/TRBV12-4|16|TRBJ2-1|many|NA
ASSLAVLLRRSYNEQF
>TRBV29-1|11|TRBJ1-2|many|NA
SVDPGAAYGYT
>TRBV12-3/TRBV12-4|13|TRBJ2-3|NA|NA
ASSLGGDYTDTQY
>TRBV18|11|TRBJ1-1|many|NA
ASSLVPDGEAF
>TRBV9|15|TRBJ2-3|many|TRBD2
ASSVNSGGAGTDTQY
>TRBV28|14|TRBJ2-3|many|TRBD1
ASSLRGGLITDTQY
>TRBV19|17|TRBJ1-2|many|TRBD1
ASATFLDRGRLDLYGYT
>TRBV7-9|13|TRBJ2-3|NA|NA
ASSPGTWKTDTQY
>TRBV5-1|13|TRBJ1-1|many|NA
ASSLDGHPNTEAF
>TRBV12-3/TRBV12-4|12|TRBJ1-4|many|TRBD1
ASRAQGAGEKLF
>TRBV7-9|11|TRBJ2-6|many|NA
ASGKAGANVLT